Presented here are 18 T cell receptor beta chains from one specimen sequenced in a study of control samples from healthy donors and cancer patients. Using immunoSEQ multiplex PCR, the repertoire was profiled, and TCRdb retains in-frame clones only, with some absent. Of 140,000 or so clones listed, approximately 91% are singletons. The sequenced sample was blood. The receptors were gathered from a man aged 30-40 years in good health.

This rearrangement joins TRBV7-8 to TRBJ1-6; TRBD1 is a possible D gene (6 bases). V lost 5 bases and J 11 bases, leaving 13 bases between the germline ends. Germline CDR1 reads SGHVS; CDR2 reads FQNEAQ. The CDR3 has 13 amino acids. The CDR3 loop reads CASSKQGLTPLHF. The CDR3 DNA reads as TGTGCCAGCAGCAAGCAGGGGTTGACACCCCTCCACTTT.

This clone was seen a handful of times. In nucleotides, the CDR3 is TGTGCCAGCAGTGAAAGTGTCTACGAGCAGTACTTC. This encodes CASSESVYEQYF. The rearrangement links TRBV6-1 to TRBJ2-7; D remains unclear. V was pared by 2 bases and J by 3 bases, with 5 bases between. Germline V gene lookup returns CDR1 MNHNS and CDR2 SASEGT. There are 12 residues in the CDR3.

The chain's CDR3 is CASRGPSASLNQPQHF. CDR3 bases: TGTGCCAGCAGGGGTCCCTCGGCTTCCCTCAATCAGCCCCAGCATTTT. V and J are TRBV28 and TRBJ1-5; D is ambiguous. Trimming stripped 6 bases from V and 3 bases from J, with 18 bases between. Germline V CDR1 and CDR2: MDHEN, SYDVKM. The CDR3 sequence is 16 residues long.

The chain joins TRBV5-1 to TRBJ2-3; D is possibly TRBD1 (5 bases). Germline values: CDR1 SGHRS, CDR2 YFSETQ. Trimming removed 0 bases at V and 5 bases at J, with 10 bases between. This CDR3 comprises 14 residues. The chain's CDR3 is CASSLAAREDTQYF. CDR3 in DNA: TGCGCCAGCAGCTTGGCGGCCAGGGAAGATACGCAGTATTTT.

V is TRBV4-2 and J is TRBJ1-2; 7 bases agree with TRBD1. The J segment lost 0 bases and the V segment lost 1 base, leaving 11 bases of the junction unmatched. Germline V gene lookup returns CDR1 LGHNA and CDR2 YNFKEQ. This CDR3 is built from 18 residues. CDR3 loop: CASSQGDSLLLANYGYTF. CDR3 nucleotides: TGTGCCAGCAGCCAAGGGGACAGCTTACTACTAGCTAACTATGGCTACACCTTC.

The rearrangement links TRBV4-2 to TRBJ1-1; 7 positions agree with TRBD1. The CDR3 totals 16 residues. The junction had 10 bases not matched to a gene; V was cut back by 6 bases and J by 0 bases. Germline V lookup: CDR1 LGHNA, CDR2 YNFKEQ. The CDR3 here is CASRPRQGIMNTEAFF. CDR3 bases: TGTGCCAGCAGACCTAGACAGGGTATCATGAACACTGAAGCTTTCTTT.

V gene TRBV3-1 (or the pseudogene TRBV3-2) combines with J gene TRBJ2-3, with D perhaps TRBD2 (6 bases). Looked up from germline, CDR1 is LGHDT and CDR2 is YNNKEL (reference sequence). The V gene lost 4 bases and the J gene lost 2 bases, with 10 bases spanning the gap. This CDR3 is 14 amino acids long. This CDR3 reads CASSPGDFTDTQYF. The CDR3 nucleotides read TGTGCCAGCAGCCCCGGGGACTTCACAGATACGCAGTATTTT.

The chain uses TRBV10-2 and TRBJ2-1; 8 nucleotides match TRBD2. The germline CDR1 and CDR2 sequences are WSHSY and SAAADI. V dropped 4 bases and J dropped 8; count of bases not matched to a gene: 7. The CDR3 contains 14 residues. CDR3 nucleotides: TGCGCCAGCAGTGTTAGCGGGGTTAACCATGAGCAGTTCTTC. The encoded protein is CASSVSGVNHEQFF.

This chain joins TRBV6-5 and TRBJ1-1; D is ambiguous. Trimming pared 7 bases from V and 3 bases from J, leaving 15 bases between. The CDR3 loop spans 14 amino acids. The germline CDR1 and CDR2 sequences are MNHEY and SVGAGI. The CDR3 sequence: CASNGPPRHTEAFF. The CDR3 DNA reads TGTGCCAGCAACGGACCCCCGAGGCACACTGAAGCTTTCTTT.

The sample holds one count of this clone. The chain couples TRBV10-3 to TRBJ1-5; D not resolved. The V and J ends lost 0 bases and 4 bases respectively, with 7 bases between them. CDR1 is ENHRY, CDR2 SYGVKD, per germline. CDR3 length: 14 residues. The CDR3 bases are TGTGCCATCAGTGAGTCACACCCAAATCAGCCCCAGCATTTT. Protein sequence: CAISESHPNQPQHF.

The chain has TRBV29-1 and TRBJ1-3; D ambiguous. The CDR3 is 13 amino acids. V was clipped by 2 bases and J by 0 bases, with 5 bases between them. Germline CDR1 is SQVTM and CDR2 is ANQGSEA. DNA of the CDR3: TGCAGCGTTGAAAATGACTCTGGAAACACCATATATTTT. Amino acids: CSVENDSGNTIYF.

The V gene is TRBV28, the J gene TRBJ2-7; D is perhaps TRBD1 or TRBD2 (5 bases each). The germline V gene has CDR1 MDHEN and CDR2 SYDVKM. The ends were cut back, 3 bases at V and 0 bases at J, with 12 bases in the middle. The CDR3 spans 15 residues. CDR3 DNA: TGTGCCAGCAGTTTGTCCGGGACCAACTCCTACGAGCAGTACTTC. Translating it yields CASSLSGTNSYEQYF. The full variable domain, its missing parts supplied by reference TRBV28 and TRBJ2-7, is DVKVTQSSRYLVKRTGEKVFLECVQDMDHENMFWYRQDPGLGLRLIYFSYDVKMKEKGDIPEGYSVSREKKERFSLILESASTNQTSMYLCASSLSGTNSYEQYFGPGTRLTVT.

Turning to this clone: A read error may account for a junction end that differs from germline. V and J are TRBV5-4 and TRBJ2-2; 14 bases line up with TRBD2. The CDR3 loop spans 19 amino acids. Germline V gene lookup returns CDR1 SGHNT and CDR2 YYREEE (reference sequence). The CDR3 sequence is CPSSSKTSGGAGATGELFF. The CDR3, as DNA: TGTCCCAGCAGCTCGAAGACTAGCGGGGGGGCGGGGGCGACCGGGGAGCTGTTTTTT.

CDR3 residues: CATQDRGNTEAFF. As DNA, the CDR3 is TGTGCCACCCAGGACAGAGGGAACACTGAAGCTTTCTTT. The V call is TRBV24-1, the J call TRBJ1-1; a possible D gene is TRBD1 (6 bases). V lost 9 bases to trimming and J lost 1 base, with 11 bases between them. In germline, CDR1 is KGHDR, CDR2 SFDVKD. The CDR3 is 13 residues long.

The V call is TRBV19, the J call TRBJ2-7; D perhaps matches TRBD1 (6 bases). The CDR3 is made up of 15 amino acids. V gave up 3 bases and J gave up 3 bases, with 15 bases separating them. CDR1 and CDR2 (germline): LNHDA, SQIVND (reference sequence). The CDR3 DNA is TGTGCCAGTAGTATCGGTTGGGACACGCTCTACGAGCAGTACTTC. This gives the protein CASSIGWDTLYEQYF.

The V and J genes are TRBV24-1 and TRBJ1-4; D is uncertain. Trimming removed 2 bases at V and 0 bases at J, with 6 bases between. This CDR3 spans 15 amino acids. CDR1 is KGHDR and CDR2 is SFDVKD in the germline V gene. DNA for the CDR3: TGTGCCACCAGTGATTCCAGAGCAACTAATGAAAAACTGTTTTTT. This gives the protein CATSDSRATNEKLFF.

The V gene is TRBV7-8, the J gene TRBJ2-2; TRBD1 matches 9 bases. Per the germline V gene, CDR1 is SGHVS and CDR2 is FQNEAQ. The CDR3 contains 15 residues. The V gene end was trimmed by 1 base and the J gene end by 6 bases; junction bases not matched to a gene: 3. The CDR3 nucleotides are TGTGCCAGCAGCTTAGTGGGACAGGGTTCCGGGGAGCTGTTTTTT. It codes for CASSLVGQGSGELFF.

The rearrangement uses TRBV6-1 and TRBJ1-1; 8 bases fit TRBD1. There are 15 residues in the CDR3. Germline CDR1 is MNHNS and CDR2 is SASEGT. V lost 2 bases and J lost 4; bases outside the gene matches: 6. This chain's CDR3 is CASSEYPTGGTEAFF. The CDR3 DNA is TGTGCCAGCAGTGAATACCCCACAGGGGGCACTGAAGCTTTCTTT.